The rows below give T cell receptor beta chains drawn from one sample of a study of patients and donors after allogeneic stem cell transplantation. TCRdb re-called the RT-PCR reads with MiXCR, one entry per CDR3 protein. The table records about 960,000 distinct CDR3 sequences, roughly 17% of them present only once. The specimen sequenced was blood, either unsorted or a sorted T cell fraction (not recorded which). Source of these receptors: a human donor who was either an allogeneic HSCT recipient or a stem cell or donor lymphocyte infusion donor (not recorded which). It is not recorded whose cells these are; they may come from a transplant donor. CDR3s include the opening cysteine and the closing phenylalanine or tryptophan. Some rows mark clone size as missing; the rest say once, few, many or name a class of expanded clone.

v_gene	abundance	j_gene	CDR3aa
TRBV29-1	few	TRBJ2-3	CSVIQVGDTQYF
TRBV5-1	-	TRBJ2-3	CASSLGTSGVSDTQYF
TRBV5-1	few	TRBJ2-2	CASINGLGGSSGGELFF
TRBV12-3/TRBV12-4	few	TRBJ1-2	CASSLVDLAGYTF
TRBV7-6	few	TRBJ1-6	CASSLMWVAYNSPLHF
TRBV12-3/TRBV12-4	-	TRBJ1-2	CASSLTGVRGYTF
TRBV19	-	TRBJ1-2	CASSIDRGFYGYTF
TRBV12-3/TRBV12-4	few	TRBJ2-7	CASNRQGAYEQYF
TRBV29-1	-	TRBJ1-1	CSVESDSNTEAFF
TRBV5-1	few	TRBJ1-1	CASSPWTGAPGAFF
TRBV24-1	few	TRBJ1-5	CATSDRRINQPQHF
TRBV12-3/TRBV12-4	many	TRBJ1-1	CASSGGANTEAFF
TRBV6-2/TRBV6-3	few	TRBJ1-2	CASSYPRIPTDKSDYGYTF
TRBV24-1	-	TRBJ2-1	CATMRNDNEQFF
TRBV7-9	-	TRBJ2-2	CASSPGGRTNTGELFF
TRBV4-1	-	TRBJ2-5	CASSRYRAPGTQYF
TRBV12-3/TRBV12-4	many	TRBJ1-1	CASSRGRGTEAFF
TRBV4-2	-	TRBJ2-2	CASRPKREGNTGELFF
TRBV6-2/TRBV6-3	few	TRBJ1-1	CASSYSIDSFSTGGANTEAFF
TRBV21-1	-	TRBJ2-2	CASSPLLGQPNTGELFF
TRBV29-1	-	TRBJ1-2	CSVRQGDGYTF
TRBV7-8	-	TRBJ1-5	CASSSLGQVPNQPQHF
TRBV6-5	few	TRBJ1-1	CASSYGFGGSRTEAFF
TRBV5-1	-	TRBJ1-4	CASSPGDSNEKLFF
TRBV29-1	-	TRBJ2-3	CSVQGPSASTDTQYF
TRBV6-2/TRBV6-3	few	TRBJ2-7	CASSYTVAAPLDEQYF
TRBV11-2	-	TRBJ2-2	CASSSRESDTGELFF
TRBV12-3/TRBV12-4	few	TRBJ1-5	CASSTTGGADQPQHF
TRBV24-1	-	TRBJ2-1	CATSGGRVGHEQFF
TRBV4-2	-	TRBJ2-7	CASSQEVLAGAYEQYF
TRBV6-5	few	TRBJ2-7	CASSYSTLQPYEQYF
TRBV25-1	many	TRBJ2-7	CASSESVRGISSYEQYF
TRBV9	few	TRBJ1-1	CASSSVGVWGGHNTEAFF
TRBV7-9	-	TRBJ2-4	CASSLDRQVAKNIQYF
TRBV12-3/TRBV12-4	many	TRBJ2-5	CASSFAGKEETQYF
TRBV20-1	-	TRBJ1-1	CSARATDRGRLDTEAFF
TRBV7-9	-	TRBJ1-1	CASSEEMHTEAFF
TRBV18	once	TRBJ1-1	CASSRFRQNTEAFF
TRBV20-1	-	TRBJ2-1	CSAWDRRLYNEQFF
TRBV4-3	-	TRBJ2-3	CASSQAEKGRTDTQYF
TRBV4-2	-	TRBJ2-7	CASSQETRTSGRASHEQYF
TRBV7-6	once	TRBJ2-3	CASSSAWDTDTQYF
TRBV20-1	few	TRBJ1-1	CSARGVGNTEAFF
TRBV12-3/TRBV12-4	few	TRBJ1-5	CASSLLQGPQGGAQHF
TRBV16	few	TRBJ1-1	CASSQVGGSTEAFF
TRBV6-1	-	TRBJ2-2	CASRISKGWRELFF
TRBV4-2	-	TRBJ2-1	CASSQLDRNRYNEQFF
TRBV19	-	TRBJ2-1	CASKRTSGSGEQFF
TRBV12-3/TRBV12-4	few	TRBJ1-1	CASSWEGGRSTEAFF
TRBV24-1	-	TRBJ2-1	CATSDSLNEQFF
TRBV5-1	-	TRBJ2-2	CASSPTLSGPSTGELFF
TRBV6-5	-	TRBJ2-7	CASSYSGGVQDEQYF
TRBV30	-	TRBJ2-1	CAWASGRGGGEQFF
TRBV20-1	few	TRBJ2-1	CSARGERSQFF
TRBV4-1	few	TRBJ2-3	CASSQATSGVSTDTQYF
TRBV4-1	-	TRBJ2-2	CASSQDESQGWAGELFF
TRBV5-1	-	TRBJ2-7	CASSLIGQSAYEQYF
TRBV7-9	-	TRBJ2-1	CASTRREGYNEQFF
TRBV20-1	once	TRBJ2-2	CSASQGGPRGTGELFF
TRBV5-1	-	TRBJ2-2	CASRGTSGVYGELFF